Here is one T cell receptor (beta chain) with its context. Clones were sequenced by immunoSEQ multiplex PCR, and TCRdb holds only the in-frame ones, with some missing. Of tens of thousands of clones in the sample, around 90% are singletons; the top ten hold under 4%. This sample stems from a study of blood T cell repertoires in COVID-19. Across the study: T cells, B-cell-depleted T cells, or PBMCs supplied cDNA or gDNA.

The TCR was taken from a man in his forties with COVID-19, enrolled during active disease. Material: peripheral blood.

CDR3 protein: CASSPPGQLNQPQHF. DNA of the CDR3: TGTGCCAGCAGCCCCCCCGGACAGCTCAATCAGCCCCAGCATTTT. The J gene is TRBJ1-5, the V gene TRBV21-1; the DNA was not compared with TRBD1, the D call given in the table. TRBV21-1 is flagged as a pseudogene. This CDR3 comprises 15 residues.